Below are 17 T cell receptor beta chains sequenced from a single sample in a study of CD8+ T cells in alopecia areata. Extraction and reverse transcription of RNA yielded cDNA as the sequencing template. Sequencing used immunoSEQ multiplex PCR; TCRdb keeps in-frame clones, though not all of them. This sample has 140,000 to 150,000 clones, with roughly 64% found just once. The sequenced sample was CD4+ T cells sorted from blood, obtained at week 0. These receptors all stem from a human donor with alopecia areata.

This clone was seen only a few times. The chain has TRBV29-1 and TRBJ2-3, with D unclear. The V gene lost 6 bases and the J gene lost 2 bases, with 9 bases spanning the gap. Germline V gene sequence: CDR1 SQVTM, CDR2 ANQGSEA. The CDR3 totals 12 residues. CDR3 amino acids: CSVARITDTQYF. The CDR3 coding sequence is TGCAGCGTGGCTAGGATCACAGATACGCAGTATTTT.

This clone was detected only a few times. The chain employs TRBV7-2 and TRBJ2-7; no definite D call. The length of the CDR3 is 12 residues. Per the germline V gene, CDR1 is SGHTA and CDR2 is FQGNSA. V was trimmed by 6 bases and J by 3 bases, leaving 9 bases between them. DNA for the CDR3: TGTGCCAGCAGATCGGACCTCTACGAGCAGTACTTC. This encodes CASRSDLYEQYF.

V and J are TRBV11-1 and TRBJ2-5; TRBD2 might be the D (5 bases). CDR3 length: 14 amino acids. Trimming removed 3 bases at V and 1 base at J, with 9 bases between. Germline V gene data show CDR1 as SGHAT and CDR2 as FQDESV (reference sequence). CDR3 sequence: CASSFRRGQETQYF. In DNA, the CDR3 is TGTGCCAGCAGCTTCCGACGGGGCCAAGAGACCCAGTACTTC.

This clone is a singleton in its sample. The rearrangement joins TRBV5-1 to TRBJ1-5; D gene uncertain. Per the germline V gene, CDR1 is SGHRS and CDR2 is YFSETQ. This CDR3 is 15 amino acids long. V shed 4 bases and J shed 2 bases, with 13 bases lying between them. The CDR3 DNA sequence: TGCGCCAGCAGCCTGGAAGTCGGAGGCAATCAGCCCCAGCATTTT. Amino acids: CASSLEVGGNQPQHF.

The gene calls are TRBV6-5 and TRBJ2-5; D may correspond to TRBD1 or TRBD2 (5 bases each). Trimming took off 4 bases at V and 0 bases at J, with 12 bases between the two ends. This CDR3 has 15 amino acids. Germline V gene sequence: CDR1 MNHEY, CDR2 SVGAGI. This chain's CDR3 is CASSWAGTDQETQYF. The DNA of the CDR3 is TGTGCCAGCAGTTGGGCAGGGACGGACCAAGAGACCCAGTACTTC.

J is TRBJ1-2 and V is TRBV7-9; TRBD1 is a possible D gene (5 bases). The CDR3 is 12 amino acids. V was pared by 4 bases and J by 3 bases, with 6 bases between. Germline CDR1 is SEHNR and CDR2 is FQNEAQ (reference sequence). The CDR3 loop is CASSSTDYGYTF. In nucleotides, the CDR3 is TGTGCCAGCAGCTCGACAGACTATGGCTACACCTTC.

The chain couples TRBV14 to TRBJ1-1, with 7 bases identical to TRBD1. The CDR3 extends over 16 amino acids. Germline V gene data show CDR1 as SGHDN and CDR2 as FVKESK. V was pared by 8 bases and J by 0 bases, with 12 bases of the junction left unmatched. The CDR3 nucleotides read TGTGCCAGCGCGAGGACGGGACAGTACATGAACACTGAAGCTTTCTTT. Its translation: CASARTGQYMNTEAFF.

This clone was counted a few times. The chain has TRBV9 and TRBJ2-3, with TRBD1 identical over 8 bases. The germline V gene encodes CDR1 SGDLS and CDR2 YYNGEE. The CDR3 contains 15 residues. The trim removed 3 bases at V and 6 bases at J, leaving 9 bases unmatched. The CDR3 loop is CASSAQGARWDTQYF. The CDR3 bases are TGTGCCAGCAGCGCCCAGGGGGCTAGATGGGATACGCAGTATTTT.

This clone has a handful of counts. V is TRBV5-1 and J is TRBJ1-2; maybe TRBD1 (5 bases). The CDR3 consists of 16 residues. In germline, CDR1 is SGHRS, CDR2 YFSETQ. V was cut by 4 bases and J by 6 bases, with 22 bases left in between. Here the CDR3 reads CASSPDYGAQSHGYTF. For the CDR3, the DNA is TGCGCCAGCAGCCCGGACTACGGGGCGCAATCCCATGGCTACACCTTC.

V usage is TRBV7-2 and J usage is TRBJ2-1; D is uncertain. Germline loops: CDR1 SGHTA, CDR2 FQGNSA. This CDR3 has 15 amino acids. Trimming cost V 1 base and J 5 bases, with 12 bases left between them. The DNA of the CDR3 is TGTGCCAGCAGCTTAGGGCCGCAGATTCACAATGAGCAGTTCTTC. Translating it yields CASSLGPQIHNEQFF.

This clone was counted between two and nine times. The gene calls are TRBV30 and TRBJ2-3; 9 bases line up with TRBD2. Germline assignment: CDR1 GTSNPN and CDR2 SVGIG (reference sequence). This CDR3 contains 17 residues. The V segment lost 2 bases and the J segment 2 bases; nucleotides outside the gene matches: 11. The CDR3 DNA reads as TGTGCCTGGAGTAAGTACCCAGCGGGAGGATCCACAGATACGCAGTATTTT. Amino acid sequence: CAWSKYPAGGSTDTQYF. The variable domain in full, completed from reference TRBV30 and TRBJ2-3, reads SQTIHQWPATLVQPVGSPLSLECTVEGTSNPNLYWYRQAAGRGLQLLFYSVGIGQISSEVPQNLSASRPQDRQFILSSKKLLLSDSGFYLCAWSKYPAGGSTDTQYFGPGTRLTVL.

This clone was counted a single time. CDR3 amino acids: CASSPGFQLGDQYF. DNA for the CDR3: TGTGCCAGCTCACCAGGCTTCCAGCTTGGGGACCAGTACTTC. J is TRBJ2-5 and V is TRBV18; D call uncertain. Germline V CDR1 and CDR2: KGHSH, LQKENI. V was shortened by 2 bases and J by 10 bases, with 17 bases between the two germline ends. This CDR3 is 14 amino acids long.

J is TRBJ2-1 and V is TRBV9; TRBD2 agrees at 9 bases. V lost 0 bases to trimming and J lost 5 bases; unmatched junction nucleotides: 12. This CDR3 spans 18 amino acids. Germline CDR1 and CDR2: SGDLS and YYNGEE. The DNA of the CDR3 is TGTGCCAGCAGCGTAGTGGGTACCGGGACTAGCTTGGACAATGAGCAGTTCTTC. Protein sequence: CASSVVGTGTSLDNEQFF.

Remarks on this clone: Mismatch with germline at one junction end may stem from a read error. V and J are TRBV7-2 and TRBJ1-1; D is uncertain. Germline V gene data show CDR1 as SGHTA and CDR2 as FQGNSA. The CDR3 has 13 residues. The CDR3 region is CASSLDARTAFLF. DNA of the CDR3: TGTGCCAGCAGCTTAGACGCAAGGACCGCTTTCCTCTTT.

V and J are TRBV15 and TRBJ2-6; 8 bases are a match to TRBD1. CDR3 size: 16 residues. J gave up 4 bases and V 4 bases, and 6 bases lay outside the gene matches. The germline V gene has CDR1 LNHNV and CDR2 YYDKDF (reference sequence). CDR3 bases: TGTGCCACCAGCACAAGACAGGGGAACGGGGCCAACGTCCTGACTTTC. Encoded protein: CATSTRQGNGANVLTF.

This clone showed up just a few times. The chain uses TRBV6-5 and TRBJ1-5; 8 bases align to TRBD1. Germline CDR1 MNHEY, CDR2 SVGAGI. J was trimmed by 3 bases and V by 7 bases; bases with no gene match: 5. This CDR3 is 14 amino acids long. The CDR3 DNA reads TGTGCCAGCACCCCGACAGGGGCCAATCAGCCCCAGCATTTT. Translation: CASTPTGANQPQHF.

The chain couples TRBV15 to TRBJ2-2, with a tentative D call TRBD2 (6 bases). The CDR3 spans 17 residues. From germline, CDR1 is LNHNV and CDR2 YYDKDF (reference sequence). Trimming took off 2 bases at V and 4 bases at J, with 17 bases between the two ends. CDR3: CATSRRYGGESTGELFF. The CDR3 nucleotides read TGTGCCACCAGCAGACGATATGGCGGGGAATCCACCGGGGAGCTGTTTTTT.